This entry describes one T cell receptor beta chain. Its antigen is undetermined. The data stem from a study of Ad26.COV2.S vaccination and SARS-CoV-2 variants. Germline CDR1 LNHDA, CDR2 SQIVND (reference sequence). V lost 1 base and J lost 4, with 16 bases in between. The CDR3 runs to 16 residues. Study results and limitations: Considerable breadth of spike-specific CD8+ and CD4+ T cell responses has reportedly been documented following vaccination.

This table comes from immunoSEQ multiplex PCR, and its TCRdb copy is limited to in-frame clones, with some not included. The sample shows tens of thousands of clones, approximately 80% of them seen only once. The TCR was taken from a human donor who had recovered from COVID-19. The sample was peripheral blood, taken after recovery from COVID-19. The chain combines TRBV19 with TRBJ1-1, with D tentatively TRBD1 (6 bases). The CDR3 DNA reads TGTGCCAGTAGTATAGGCCTAGGACAGTCGACCACTGAAGCTTTCTTT. Residues: CASSIGLGQSTTEAFF.